The 20 T cell receptor beta chains reported below all come from one sample, sequenced in a study of tumor-infiltrating lymphocytes in localized non-small cell lung cancer. Data came from immunoSEQ multiplex PCR; TCRdb stores just in-frame clones and leaves some out. The sample holds more than 10,000 clones, around 65% seen once. The source material was lung tumor tissue. These receptor sequences come from a human donor with non-small cell lung cancer.

The chain couples TRBV5-6 to TRBJ1-2; D is uncertain. V was pared by 0 bases and J by 4 bases, with 10 bases between. CDR1 SGHDT and CDR2 YYEEEE come from the germline V gene. The CDR3 totals 14 residues. CDR3 nucleotide sequence: TGTGCCAGCAGCTTGGAAAGGGAAGTCTATGGCTACACCTTC. Its translation: CASSLEREVYGYTF.

The chain joins TRBV27 to TRBJ1-1; 7 nucleotides line up with TRBD1. The CDR3 loop spans 14 amino acids. Germline V gene sequence: CDR1 MNHEY, CDR2 SMNVEV (reference sequence). V shed 6 bases and J 4 bases; nucleotides not matched to a gene: 8. CDR3 bases: TGTGCCAGCAGGAGGGGGCTCGTCACCACTGAAGCTTTCTTT. Translation gives CASRRGLVTTEAFF.

The genes are TRBV10-3 and TRBJ2-1, with 10 bases identical to TRBD1. Germline V lookup: CDR1 ENHRY, CDR2 SYGVKD. V gave up 10 bases and J gave up 4 bases; unmatched junction bases: 10. The CDR3 totals 15 residues. Written as DNA, the CDR3 is TGTGCCAGCCAGACAGGGGGCTTGACATACAATGAGCAGTTCTTC. It translates to CASQTGGLTYNEQFF.

There are a few counts of this clone. The chain is built from TRBV7-9 and TRBJ1-2, with a weak D call TRBD1 (6 bases). The CDR3 consists of 13 residues. Germline assignment: CDR1 SEHNR and CDR2 FQNEAQ (reference sequence). Trimming shortened V by 10 bases and J by 8 bases, and 20 bases separated the two germline ends. CDR3 in amino acids: CATAGEGVRGYTF. The CDR3 DNA sequence: TGTGCCACCGCGGGGGAGGGGGTTAGGGGCTACACCTTC.

This chain uses TRBV7-2 with TRBJ2-4; 9 bases match TRBD1. Germline CDR1 and CDR2: SGHTA and FQGNSA. This CDR3 has 12 residues. Trimming at V came to 8 bases and at J to 7 bases, leaving 3 bases not matched to a gene. The CDR3: CASGQGMNIQYF. In DNA, the CDR3 is TGTGCCAGCGGACAGGGGATGAACATTCAGTACTTC.

This clone is a singleton in its sample. The gene calls are TRBV5-1 and TRBJ1-1; D is uncertain. Trimming left V 6 bases short and J 1 base short, with 16 bases between. The CDR3 covers 15 residues. The germline gives CDR1 SGHRS, CDR2 YFSETQ. The CDR3 DNA reads TGCGCCAGCACCGGGCAGGCTACGCCGAACACTGAAGCTTTCTTT. The encoded protein is CASTGQATPNTEAFF.

This clone was counted a few times. The chain employs TRBV7-9 and TRBJ2-7; possibly TRBD1 for D (5 bases). V was trimmed by 3 bases and J by 3 bases, leaving 21 bases between them. The CDR3 spans 17 residues. Per the germline V gene, CDR1 is SEHNR and CDR2 is FQNEAQ (reference sequence). The chain's CDR3 is CASSFWTNPKLIYEQYF. The CDR3 DNA reads as TGTGCCAGCAGCTTCTGGACAAACCCCAAACTCATCTACGAGCAGTACTTC. The whole variable domain, filled in from reference TRBV7-9 and TRBJ2-7, reads DTGVSQNPRHKITKRGQNVTFRCDPISEHNRLYWYRQTLGQGPEFLTYFQNEAQLEKSRLLSDRFSAERPKGSFSTLEIQRTEQGDSAMYLCASSFWTNPKLIYEQYFGPGTRLTVT.

The chain recombines TRBV30 with TRBJ2-7; TRBD2 matches at 8 bases. V was pared by 8 bases and J by 4 bases, with 13 bases of the junction left unmatched. The CDR3 has 14 residues. Per the germline V gene, CDR1 is GTSNPN and CDR2 is SVGIG (reference sequence). CDR3 amino acids: CAGTGKAGGYEQYF. CDR3 nucleotide sequence: TGTGCCGGCACAGGCAAGGCGGGGGGTTACGAGCAGTACTTC.

The chain joins TRBV7-9 to TRBJ1-1; D gene unclear. CDR3 length: 13 amino acids. The ends were cut back, 5 bases at V and 3 bases at J, with 10 bases in the middle. CDR1 is SEHNR, CDR2 FQNEAQ, per germline (reference sequence). CDR3 bases: TGTGCCAGCAGCATCGAGGGTGACACTGAAGCTTTCTTT. Translating it yields CASSIEGDTEAFF.

The chain couples TRBV6-5 to TRBJ2-7, with TRBD1 as a possible D gene (6 bases). Germline V CDR1 and CDR2: MNHEY, SVGAGI. Between the trimmed V and J ends, which lost 6 bases and 3 bases, there was a span of 12 bases. The length of the CDR3 is 13 residues. The CDR3 protein is CASSPRTDYEQYF. CDR3 nucleotides: TGTGCCAGCAGCCCTAGGACAGACTACGAGCAGTACTTC.

The chain couples TRBV6-1 to TRBJ1-4; 8 nucleotides align to TRBD1. The CDR3 consists of 17 residues. After removal of 2 bases from V and 2 bases from J, the junction contained 7 bases not matched to a gene. CDR1 is MNHNS, CDR2 SASEGT, per germline. The CDR3 DNA sequence: TGTGCCAGCAGTGAATTTGGACAGGGAGCCACTAATGAAAAACTGTTTTTT. This sequence encodes CASSEFGQGATNEKLFF.

The chain is built from TRBV4-1 and TRBJ2-3, with D perhaps TRBD2 (6 bases). There are 15 residues in the CDR3. Germline-derived CDR1 and CDR2 are MGHRA and YSYEKL. Between the trimmed V and J ends, which lost 1 base and 9 bases, there was a span of 17 bases. As DNA, the CDR3 is TGCGCCAGCAGCCAAGTTTTCAGTGTGCGGGAAACGCAGTATTTT. Translation: CASSQVFSVRETQYF.

In this sample, this clone turned up once. This chain connects TRBV29-1 to TRBJ2-1, with D tentatively TRBD1 (6 bases). V was clipped by 4 bases and J by 3 bases, with 13 bases between them. The CDR3 covers 14 residues. Germline assignment: CDR1 SQVTM and CDR2 ANQGSEA. For the CDR3, the DNA is TGCAGCGTTGGGCGACAGGTGGACTACAATGAGCAGTTCTTC. Protein product: CSVGRQVDYNEQFF.

This rearrangement joins TRBV5-4 to TRBJ1-2; 7 bases map to TRBD1. Germline V gene lookup returns CDR1 SGHNT and CDR2 YYREEE (reference sequence). J was trimmed by 4 bases and V by 4 bases; bases with no gene match: 13. This CDR3 has 16 amino acids. The CDR3 is CASSPDPGQLTYGYTF. CDR3 sequence (DNA): TGTGCCAGCAGCCCCGATCCGGGACAGTTAACCTATGGCTACACCTTC.

This clone was seen just once. The chain links TRBV6-5 to TRBJ1-1; possibly TRBD1 for D (5 bases). V was trimmed by 0 bases and J by 4 bases, leaving 15 bases between them. Per the germline V gene, CDR1 is MNHEY and CDR2 is SVGAGI. CDR3 length: 16 amino acids. Written as DNA, the CDR3 is TGTGCCAGCAGTTACTCATCCAGGGTTATCGGCACTGAAGCTTTCTTT. This gives the protein CASSYSSRVIGTEAFF.

This clone is a singleton in its sample. The rearrangement uses TRBV10-3 and TRBJ2-7, with a tentative D call TRBD2 (6 bases). The CDR3 runs 13 residues. Germline lookup yields CDR1 ENHRY and CDR2 SYGVKD. Deletions cut 3 bases from V and 5 bases from J, with 11 bases between. The CDR3 sequence is CAISESREDEQYF. In DNA, the CDR3 is TGTGCCATCAGTGAATCAAGGGAGGACGAGCAGTACTTC.

The table lists this clone with a few counts. The chain has TRBV6-6 and TRBJ2-7; D perhaps matches TRBD2 (6 bases). The CDR3 covers 15 residues. V shed 5 bases and J shed 0 bases, with 14 bases lying between them. From germline, CDR1 is MNHNY and CDR2 SVGAGI (reference sequence). CDR3 nucleotides: TGTGCCAGCAGTGCGGGACCCCTGAGCTCCTACGAGCAGTACTTC. It codes for CASSAGPLSSYEQYF.

J is TRBJ2-2 and V is TRBV11-2, with TRBD1 matching 10 bases. Losses at the gene ends were 5 bases for V and 6 bases for J; bases not matched to a gene: 6. The V gene's germline CDR1 is SGHAT and CDR2 FQNNGV. The CDR3 consists of 15 residues. For the CDR3, the DNA is TGTGCCAGCAGCCTCTGGACAGGGGGTCCCGGGGAGCTGTTTTTT. It codes for CASSLWTGGPGELFF.

This rearrangement joins TRBV25-1 to TRBJ1-1; 8 nucleotides align to TRBD1. CDR1 MGHDK and CDR2 SYGVNS come from the germline V gene. The CDR3 length is 16 residues. V was clipped by 4 bases and J by 0 bases; unmatched bases: 7. The CDR3 bases are TGTGCCAGCAGTGGGCCCCCAGGGGGCTTGAACACTGAAGCTTTCTTT. Protein product: CASSGPPGGLNTEAFF.

This clone was recorded only once. The gene calls are TRBV27 and TRBJ1-1; D is ambiguous. The V gene's germline CDR1 is MNHEY and CDR2 SMNVEV (reference sequence). This CDR3 has 13 residues. Trimming stripped 0 bases from V and 3 bases from J, with 5 bases between. CDR3 sequence reads: CASSLSIYTEAFF. The CDR3 DNA reads as TGTGCCAGCAGTTTATCGATATACACTGAAGCTTTCTTT.